The 4 T cell receptor beta chains listed next were all sequenced from one sample in a study of cytomegalovirus exposure and HLA in healthy donors (dated by TCRdb to between 2016 and 2019). Libraries were made using the immunoSEQ multiplex PCR assay. For the multiplex PCR, a mixture combining 60 forward primers for TCR Vbeta segments and 13 reverse primers for TCR Jbeta segments was used. TCRdb re-hosts the immuneACCESS table, in-frame sequences only. Its copies lack some clones; in the studies checked, an unresolved V gene accounts for under half of them, and the cause for the rest is not known. The sample data list 45,000 to 60,000 clones, and 80% of these were observed just once. Jointly, the top ten make up more than 7% of the sample. Sample: PBMCs. The origin of the receptors is a man aged 25 to 45 in good health and CMV-seropositive.

This clone was counted only a few times. This sequence joins TRBV27 and TRBJ2-1, with 9 bases aligning to TRBD2. The length of the CDR3 is 15 residues. V lost 6 bases to trimming and J lost 5 bases; unmatched junction nucleotides: 8. Germline V gives CDR1 MNHEY, CDR2 SMNVEV (reference sequence). The CDR3 bases are TGTGCCAGCAGCCAAATGTCTAGCGGGAACAATGAGCAGTTCTTC. It translates to CASSQMSSGNNEQFF.

The chain uses TRBV30 and TRBJ1-4, with a tentative D call TRBD1 (6 bases). The V gene lost 2 bases and the J gene lost 7 bases, with 17 bases spanning the gap. Germline-derived CDR1 and CDR2 are GTSNPN and SVGIG (reference sequence). There are 15 residues in the CDR3. The CDR3 loop reads CAWSPTGSGVEKLFF. The CDR3 nucleotides are TGTGCCTGGAGTCCCACAGGGAGCGGCGTTGAAAAACTGTTTTTT.

The V and J genes are TRBV11-2 and TRBJ2-5, with D unresolved. Germline values: CDR1 SGHAT, CDR2 FQNNGV. The CDR3 totals 12 residues. Trimming removed 6 bases from V and 5 bases from J, with 10 bases in between. CDR3 residues: CASRSSGETQYF. The CDR3 bases are TGTGCCAGCAGGTCTTCCGGGGAGACCCAGTACTTC.

V usage is TRBV30 and J usage is TRBJ2-7, with unresolved D. V dropped 1 base and J dropped 7 bases, with 14 bases sitting between them. This CDR3 has 13 amino acids. CDR1 and CDR2 from the germline V gene are GTSNPN and SVGIG (reference sequence). CDR3 bases: TGTGCCTGGAGTGGGCTCCAGATGTTGGAGCAGTACTTC. Its translation: CAWSGLQMLEQYF.